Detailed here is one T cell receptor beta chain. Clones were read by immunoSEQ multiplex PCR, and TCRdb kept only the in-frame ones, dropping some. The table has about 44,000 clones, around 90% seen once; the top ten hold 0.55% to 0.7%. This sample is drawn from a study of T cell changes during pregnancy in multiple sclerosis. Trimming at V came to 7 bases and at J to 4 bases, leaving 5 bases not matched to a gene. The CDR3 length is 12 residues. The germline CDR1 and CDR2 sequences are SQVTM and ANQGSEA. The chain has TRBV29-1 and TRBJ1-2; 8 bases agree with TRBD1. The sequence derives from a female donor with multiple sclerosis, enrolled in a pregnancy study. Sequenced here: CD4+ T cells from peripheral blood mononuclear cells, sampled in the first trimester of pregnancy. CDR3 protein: CSADRGGYGYTF. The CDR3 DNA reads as TGCAGCGCCGACAGGGGTGGCTATGGCTACACCTTC.